This TCR beta chain was obtained from a study of cytomegalovirus exposure and HLA in healthy donors. These donors counted as nominally healthy when sampled, but unrecorded immune exposures were likely. This clone was seen only a few times. Its antigen is unidentified. Findings of the study overall: Reportedly, diagnosis of cytomegalovirus status by the classifier showed high specificity and sensitivity.

60 Vbeta and 13 Jbeta primers were used in PCR. Clones were sequenced by immunoSEQ multiplex PCR, and TCRdb holds only the in-frame ones, with some missing. The repertoire includes 150,000 or so clones, 75% of them detected once, and roughly 10% sits in the top ten. This CDR3 is 12 amino acids long. V was pared by 1 base and J by 14 bases, with 11 bases between. Per germline, CDR1 SGHVS and CDR2 FQNEAQ. This sequence joins TRBV7-8 and TRBJ1-4; a possible D gene is TRBD1 (5 bases). This clonotype was obtained from a man aged 18 to 30 in good health and CMV-seropositive. Sequencing input: PBMCs. This CDR3 is CASSLGQGRLFF. The CDR3 nucleotides are TGTGCCAGCAGCTTAGGGCAGGGCCGGCTGTTTTTT. The variable domain in full, with the rest retrieved from reference TRBV7-8 and TRBJ1-4, is GAGVSQSPRYKVAKRGQDVALRCDPISGHVSLFWYQQALGQGPEFLTYFQNEAQLDKSGLPSDRFFAERPEGSVSTLKIQRTQQEDSAVYLCASSLGQGRLFFGSGTQLSVL.